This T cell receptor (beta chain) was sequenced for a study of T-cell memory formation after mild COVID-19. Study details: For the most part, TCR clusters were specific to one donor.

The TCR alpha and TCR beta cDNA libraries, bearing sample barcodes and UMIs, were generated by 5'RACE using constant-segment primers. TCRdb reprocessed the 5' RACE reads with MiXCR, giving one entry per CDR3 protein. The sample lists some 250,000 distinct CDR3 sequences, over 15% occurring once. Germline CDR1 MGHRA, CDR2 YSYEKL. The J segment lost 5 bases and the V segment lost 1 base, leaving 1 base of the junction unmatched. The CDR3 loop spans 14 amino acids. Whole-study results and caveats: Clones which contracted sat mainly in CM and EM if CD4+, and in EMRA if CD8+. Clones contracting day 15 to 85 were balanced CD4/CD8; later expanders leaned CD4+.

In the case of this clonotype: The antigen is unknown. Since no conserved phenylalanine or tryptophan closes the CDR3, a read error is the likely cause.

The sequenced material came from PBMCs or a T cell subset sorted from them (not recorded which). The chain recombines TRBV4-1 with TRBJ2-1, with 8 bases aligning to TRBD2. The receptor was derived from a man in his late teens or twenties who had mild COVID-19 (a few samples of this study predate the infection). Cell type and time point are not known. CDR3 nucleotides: TGCGCCAGCAGCCAAGGAGCGGGGGACAATGAGCAGTTCTTA. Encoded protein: CASSQGAGDNEQFL.